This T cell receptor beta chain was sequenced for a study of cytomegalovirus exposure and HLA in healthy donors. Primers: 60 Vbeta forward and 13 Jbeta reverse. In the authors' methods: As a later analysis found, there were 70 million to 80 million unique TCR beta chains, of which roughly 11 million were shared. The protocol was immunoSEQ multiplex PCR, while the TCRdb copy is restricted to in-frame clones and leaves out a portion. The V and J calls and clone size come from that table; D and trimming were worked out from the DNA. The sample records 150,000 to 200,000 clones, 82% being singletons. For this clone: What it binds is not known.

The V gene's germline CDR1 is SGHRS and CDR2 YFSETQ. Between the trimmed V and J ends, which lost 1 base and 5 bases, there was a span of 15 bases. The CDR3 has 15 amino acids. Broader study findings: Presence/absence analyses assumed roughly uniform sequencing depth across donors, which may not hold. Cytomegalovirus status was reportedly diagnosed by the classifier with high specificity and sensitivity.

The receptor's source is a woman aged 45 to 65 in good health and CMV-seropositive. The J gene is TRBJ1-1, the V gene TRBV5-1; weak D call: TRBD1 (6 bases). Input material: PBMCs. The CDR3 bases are TGCGCCAGCAGCTTGAGGCCAGGGGTTGGGACTGAAGCTTTCTTT. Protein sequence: CASSLRPGVGTEAFF. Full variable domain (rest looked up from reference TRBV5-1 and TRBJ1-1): KAGVTQTPRYLIKTRGQQVTLSCSPISGHRSVSWYQQTPGQGLQFLFEYFSETQRNKGNFPGRFSGRQFSNSRSEMNVSTLELGDSALYLCASSLRPGVGTEAFFGQGTRLTVV.